This T cell receptor beta chain was sequenced in a study of control samples from healthy donors and cancer patients. Data came from immunoSEQ multiplex PCR; TCRdb stores just in-frame clones and leaves some out. The sample yields some 67,000 clones, around 87% seen once. Germline V gene sequence: CDR1 LGHNA, CDR2 YNFKEQ. V was pared by 1 base and J by 0 bases, with 19 bases between. The CDR3 loop spans 18 amino acids. The receptor's source is a woman aged 45-65 years with head and neck cancer. Sequenced sample: PBMCs. This chain joins TRBV4-2 and TRBJ2-7, with a possible D match to TRBD1 (7 bases). CDR3 region: CASSQGTGGAGFSYEQYF. CDR3 in DNA: TGTGCCAGCAGCCAAGGGACAGGAGGAGCGGGCTTCTCCTACGAGCAGTACTTC.